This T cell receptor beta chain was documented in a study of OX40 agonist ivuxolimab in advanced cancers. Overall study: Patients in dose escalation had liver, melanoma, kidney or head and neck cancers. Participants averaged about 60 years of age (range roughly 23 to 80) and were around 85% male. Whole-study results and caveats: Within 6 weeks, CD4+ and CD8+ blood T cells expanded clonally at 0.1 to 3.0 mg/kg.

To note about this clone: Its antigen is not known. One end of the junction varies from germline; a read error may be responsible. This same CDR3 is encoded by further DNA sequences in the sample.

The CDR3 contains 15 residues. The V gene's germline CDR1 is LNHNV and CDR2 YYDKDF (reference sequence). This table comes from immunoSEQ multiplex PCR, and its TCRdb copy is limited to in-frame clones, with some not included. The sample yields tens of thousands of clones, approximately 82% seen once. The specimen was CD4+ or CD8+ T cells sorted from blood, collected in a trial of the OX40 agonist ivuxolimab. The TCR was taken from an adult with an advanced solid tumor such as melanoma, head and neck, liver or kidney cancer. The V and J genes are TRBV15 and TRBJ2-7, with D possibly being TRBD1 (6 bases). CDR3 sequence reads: CATRKEQGPGYEQYF. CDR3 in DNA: TGTGCCACCAGAAAAGAGCAGGGGCCGGGCTACGAACAGTACTTC. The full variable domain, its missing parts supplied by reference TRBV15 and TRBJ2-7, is DAMVIQNPRYQVTQFGKPVTLSCSQTLNHNVMYWYQQKSSQAPKLLFHYYDKDFNNEADTPDNFQSRRPNTSFCFLDIRSPGLGDTAMYLCATRKEQGPGYEQYFGPGTRLTVT.